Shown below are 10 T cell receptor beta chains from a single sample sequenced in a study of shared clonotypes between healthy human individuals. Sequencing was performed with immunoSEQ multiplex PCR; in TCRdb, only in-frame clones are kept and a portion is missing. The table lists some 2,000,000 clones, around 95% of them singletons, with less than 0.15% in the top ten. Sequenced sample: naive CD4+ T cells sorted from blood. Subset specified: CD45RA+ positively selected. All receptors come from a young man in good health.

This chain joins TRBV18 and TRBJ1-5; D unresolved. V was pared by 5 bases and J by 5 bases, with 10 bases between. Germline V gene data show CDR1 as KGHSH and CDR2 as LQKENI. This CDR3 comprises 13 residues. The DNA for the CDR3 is TGTGCCAGCTCATACGAAAGGGATCAGCCCCAGCATTTT. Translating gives CASSYERDQPQHF.

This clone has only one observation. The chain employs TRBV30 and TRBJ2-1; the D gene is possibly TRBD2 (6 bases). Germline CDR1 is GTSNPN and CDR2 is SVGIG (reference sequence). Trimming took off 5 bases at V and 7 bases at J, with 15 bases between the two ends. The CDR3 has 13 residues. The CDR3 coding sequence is TGTGCCTGGCTGGGGGGAATAGGGAATGAGCAGTTCTTC. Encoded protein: CAWLGGIGNEQFF.

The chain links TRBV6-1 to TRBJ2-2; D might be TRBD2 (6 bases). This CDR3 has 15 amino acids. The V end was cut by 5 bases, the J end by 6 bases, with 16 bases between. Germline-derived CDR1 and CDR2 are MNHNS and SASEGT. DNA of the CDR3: TGTGCCAGCAGTAGACAGAGTCCGGGGGCCGGGGAGCTGTTTTTT. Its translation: CASSRQSPGAGELFF.

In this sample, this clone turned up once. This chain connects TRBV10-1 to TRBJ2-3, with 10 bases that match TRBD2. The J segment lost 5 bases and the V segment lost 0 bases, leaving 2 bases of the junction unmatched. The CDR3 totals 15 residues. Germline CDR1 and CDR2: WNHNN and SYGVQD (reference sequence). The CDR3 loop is CASSESSGRGDTQYF. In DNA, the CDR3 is TGCGCCAGCAGTGAGTCCAGCGGGAGGGGAGATACGCAGTATTTT.

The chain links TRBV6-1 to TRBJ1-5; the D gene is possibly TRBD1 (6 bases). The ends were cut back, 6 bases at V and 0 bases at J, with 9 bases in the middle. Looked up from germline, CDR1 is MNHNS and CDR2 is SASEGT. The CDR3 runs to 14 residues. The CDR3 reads CASRGHNSNQPQHF. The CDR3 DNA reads TGTGCCAGCAGGGGACACAATAGCAATCAGCCCCAGCATTTT.

The CDR3: CASSIEGLAGANVLTF. The CDR3 DNA reads TGTGCCAGTAGTATAGAGGGGTTGGCTGGGGCCAACGTCCTGACTTTC. The genes are TRBV19 and TRBJ2-6; D not resolved. V was cut by 0 bases and J by 2 bases, with 8 bases left in between. Germline CDR1 LNHDA, CDR2 SQIVND (reference sequence). The CDR3 is 16 amino acids.

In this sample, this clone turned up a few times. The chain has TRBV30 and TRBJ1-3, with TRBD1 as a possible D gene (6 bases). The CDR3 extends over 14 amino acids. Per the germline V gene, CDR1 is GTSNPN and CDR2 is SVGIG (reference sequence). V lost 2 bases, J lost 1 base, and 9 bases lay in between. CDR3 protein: CAWSWTASGNTIYF. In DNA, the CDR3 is TGTGCCTGGAGTTGGACAGCTTCTGGAAACACCATATATTTT.

Here the CDR3 reads CASSDSRTGGYEQYF. The CDR3, as DNA: TGTGCCAGCAGCGATAGCCGGACAGGGGGCTACGAGCAGTACTTC. The rearrangement uses TRBV5-4 and TRBJ2-7; 10 bases match TRBD1. Germline V CDR1 and CDR2: SGHNT, YYREEE (reference sequence). The V segment lost 4 bases and the J segment 3 bases; nucleotides outside the gene matches: 7. This CDR3 is 15 amino acids long.

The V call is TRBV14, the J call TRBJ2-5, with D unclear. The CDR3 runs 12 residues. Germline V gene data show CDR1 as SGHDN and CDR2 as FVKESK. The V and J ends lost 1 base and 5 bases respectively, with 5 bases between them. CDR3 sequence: CASSQGYETQYF. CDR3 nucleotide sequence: TGTGCCAGCAGCCAAGGGTATGAGACCCAGTACTTC.

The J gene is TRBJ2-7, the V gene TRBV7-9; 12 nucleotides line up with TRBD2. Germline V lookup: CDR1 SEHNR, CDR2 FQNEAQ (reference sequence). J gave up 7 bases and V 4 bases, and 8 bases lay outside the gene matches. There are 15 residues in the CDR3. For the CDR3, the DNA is TGTGCCAGCAGCTCTACTAGCGGGAGGCTACGAGAGCAGTACTTC. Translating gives CASSSTSGRLREQYF. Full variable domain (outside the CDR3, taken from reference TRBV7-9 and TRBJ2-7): DTGVSQNPRHKITKRGQNVTFRCDPISEHNRLYWYRQTLGQGPEFLTYFQNEAQLEKSRLLSDRFSAERPKGSFSTLEIQRTEQGDSAMYLCASSSTSGRLREQYFGPGTRLTVT.